These T cell receptor beta chains were read from a single sample in a study of T cell responses to AZD1222 COVID-19 vaccine. Sequenced by immunoSEQ multiplex PCR; TCRdb stores in-frame clones only, minus some. The sample consists of roughly 150,000 clones, 90% of them appearing once. Material: peripheral blood, obtained 28 days after the second AZD1222 dose. The receptors shown here come from an adult who received the AZD1222 COVID-19 vaccine. The CDR3 runs from the conserved cysteine through the conserved F or W. D genes are given only for firm matches. Where a row states a size, it is once, few, many or the class of an expanded clone; other rows omit it.

clone size	J gene	V gene	D gene	CDR3 DNA	CDR3 protein
.	TRBJ2-7	TRBV30	TRBD1	TGTGCCTGGAGTATGGGGACAGGGGTGGGGGAGCAGTACTTC	CAWSMGTGVGEQYF
.	TRBJ2-3	TRBV28	.	TGTGCCAGCAGTTTAGGGCTAGCGCGCACAGATACGCAGTATTTT	CASSLGLARTDTQYF
.	TRBJ2-1	TRBV7-8	.	TGTGCCAGCAGCTCCTGGGTGAGGTCTGGGGAGGTTGGGGACAATGAGCAGTTCTTC	CASSSWVRSGEVGDNEQFF
.	TRBJ1-4	TRBV6-5	.	TGTGCCAGCAGATCCTACAGGGAGGCGGGTAAAAAACTGTTTTTT	CASRSYREAGKKLFF
.	TRBJ2-3	TRBV19	TRBD2	TGTGCCAGTAGCCAGACTAGCGGGGGCTCAGATACGCAGTATTTT	CASSQTSGGSDTQYF
.	TRBJ2-1	TRBV28	.	TGTGCCAGCAGCTCAGGGACTTTCCCAGTCCGGGAGCAGTTCTTC	CASSSGTFPVREQFF
.	TRBJ2-2	TRBV28	TRBD2	TGTGCCACACGGACTAGCGGGACCTACGGGGAGCTGTTTTTT	CATRTSGTYGELFF
.	TRBJ1-5	TRBV5-5	.	TGTGCCAGCAGCCATGAGGTTAGCAATCAGCCCCAGCATTTT	CASSHEVSNQPQHF
.	TRBJ2-7	TRBV30	.	TGTGCCTGGAGTACCGAACCGTTTTCCGAGCAGTACTTC	CAWSTEPFSEQYF
.	TRBJ1-1	TRBV5-1	.	TGCGCCAGCAGCTTGGGAAGGAGGAACACTGAAGCTTTCTTT	CASSLGRRNTEAFF
.	TRBJ2-1	TRBV6-1	TRBD2	TGTGCCAGCAGTGAAGTTGGACTAGCGGGGGGGTACTACAATGAGCAGTTCTTC	CASSEVGLAGGYYNEQFF
.	TRBJ1-4	TRBV27	.	TGTGCCAGCAGCCCAAGAGTTGGTACAGGAGAAAAACTGTTTTTT	CASSPRVGTGEKLFF
.	TRBJ2-1	TRBV5-1	.	TGCGCCAGCAGCTTGATATTTGATGAGCAGTTCTTC	CASSLIFDEQFF
.	TRBJ1-2	TRBV29-1	TRBD1	TGCAGCGTTGAAGATCCCAGGGCAGGGGGAGGCTACACCTTC	CSVEDPRAGGGYTF
.	TRBJ2-3	TRBV5-4	.	TGTGCCAGCAGCTTGTCAGATACGCAGTATTTT	CASSLSDTQYF
.	TRBJ1-2	TRBV7-2	TRBD1	TGTGCCAGCAGCTTAGCCGGGGGTGGGACAGGGAGTCTGGGCTACACCTTC	CASSLAGGGTGSLGYTF
.	TRBJ2-2	TRBV5-4	.	TGTGCCAGCAGCTCTAGGGGAGTGGTCTCCGGGGAGCTGTTTTTT	CASSSRGVVSGELFF
.	TRBJ1-1	TRBV5-1	.	TGCGCCAGCAGTTATGTAGGGCCAGACCGCACTGAAGCTTTCTTT	CASSYVGPDRTEAFF
.	TRBJ2-1	TRBV12-3/TRBV12-4	.	TGTGCCAGCAGTTTAACGGATGAGCAGTTCTTC	CASSLTDEQFF
.	TRBJ2-1	TRBV18	TRBD2	TGTGCCAGCTCTACGAGCGGGAACCTAGCCCGACTAGCGGGAGTCACGGATCAGTTCTTC	CASSTSGNLARLAGVTDQFF
.	TRBJ1-1	TRBV10-3	.	TGTGCCATCTCTACAGGGTATGCTGAAGCTTTCTTT	CAISTGYAEAFF
.	TRBJ2-5	TRBV27	.	TGTGCCAGCAGCCCCTTCCGGGGGCGTGAGGGAGAGACCCAGTACTTC	CASSPFRGREGETQYF
.	TRBJ2-7	TRBV6-2/TRBV6-3	.	TGTGCCAGCAGTTACCCTGGGACACCTCCCTACGAGCAGTACTTC	CASSYPGTPPYEQYF
.	TRBJ1-6	TRBV6-4	.	TGTGCCAGCGGAGGAGAGGAGAATTCACCCCTCCACTTT	CASGGEENSPLHF
.	TRBJ1-1	TRBV11-1	.	TGTGCCAGCAGCAGAAACCTCGCCGACCCGAACACTGAAGCTTTCTTT	CASSRNLADPNTEAFF
.	TRBJ1-4	TRBV18	.	TGTGCCAGCTCACCTTCTCCAGGGGTCGAAAAACTGTTTTTT	CASSPSPGVEKLFF
.	TRBJ2-3	TRBV6-4	.	TGTGCCAGCAGTGAGGGCCTCACAGATACGCAGTATTTT	CASSEGLTDTQYF
.	TRBJ1-2	TRBV27	.	TGTGCCAGCAGTTTAGCGGGGGATCCTGGCTACACCTTC	CASSLAGDPGYTF
.	TRBJ2-7	TRBV25-1	.	TGTGCCAGCAGTGAATTCCCCCTTGGTTCTGAGCAGTACTTC	CASSEFPLGSEQYF
.	TRBJ1-3	TRBV27	.	TGTGCCAGCAGTTTAAGTCGGGCTGGAAACACCATATATTTT	CASSLSRAGNTIYF
.	TRBJ2-1	TRBV6-5	TRBD2	TGTGCCAGCAGTTCACCGGGACTAGCTGGCAATGAGCAGTTCTTC	CASSSPGLAGNEQFF
.	TRBJ1-4	TRBV30	.	TGTGCCTGGAGTGTAAGCAGGCGGGGACACGCCGGTGCTAATGAAAAACTGTTTTTT	CAWSVSRRGHAGANEKLFF
.	TRBJ2-7	TRBV7-2	.	TGTGCCAGCAGCTTAGGGATACCGGCTATACCTACCTACGAGCAGTACTTC	CASSLGIPAIPTYEQYF
.	TRBJ1-2	TRBV28	.	TGTGCCGTCACCCCCGGGGGAAACTATGGCTACACCTTC	CAVTPGGNYGYTF
.	TRBJ1-6	TRBV3-1/TRBV3-2	.	TGTGCCAGCAGCCGAGGACAGCGAGATAATTCACCCCTCCACTTT	CASSRGQRDNSPLHF
.	TRBJ1-6	TRBV6-5	.	TGTGCCAGCAGAAGGACAGATGGGAATTCACCCCTCCACTTT	CASRRTDGNSPLHF
.	TRBJ1-5	TRBV24-1	.	TGTGCCACCAGTGACTGGGACAGCAATCAGCCCCAGCATTTT	CATSDWDSNQPQHF
.	TRBJ1-6	TRBV25-1	TRBD1	TGTGCCAGCAGTGAGGACAGGGGGTATAATTCACCCCTCCACTTT	CASSEDRGYNSPLHF
.	TRBJ1-2	TRBV2	.	TGTGCCAGCAGTGAAGAGGGATCTAGGGGCTACACCTTC	CASSEEGSRGYTF
few	TRBJ1-5	TRBV28	.	TGTGCCAGCAGTTTAACGGCCCTCGGAGGCAATCAGCCCCAGCATTTT	CASSLTALGGNQPQHF
once	TRBJ2-1	TRBV5-1	.	TGCGCCAGCAGCGACCTACTAGGATTCGAGCAGTTCTTC	CASSDLLGFEQFF
.	TRBJ1-5	TRBV6-5	.	TGTGCCAGCAGGTACGGTACTAGCAATCAGCCCCAGCATTTT	CASRYGTSNQPQHF
.	TRBJ2-3	TRBV14	TRBD2	TGTGCCAGCAGCCCTTCGGGAGGGCGGGATACGCAGTATTTT	CASSPSGGRDTQYF
.	TRBJ2-5	TRBV5-1	TRBD2	TGCGCCAGCAGCCAAACGGGACTAGCGGGGTCAGAGACCCAGTACTTC	CASSQTGLAGSETQYF
.	TRBJ2-5	TRBV18	TRBD2	TGTGCCAGCTCACCACCAACTAGCGGGAGGGCGGAGACCCAGTACTTC	CASSPPTSGRAETQYF
.	TRBJ1-5	TRBV19	TRBD1	TGTGCCAGTAGTAAACAGGGGGGAGGGCCCCAGCATTTT	CASSKQGGGPQHF
.	TRBJ1-2	TRBV18	TRBD1	TGTGCCAGCTCTGGACAGGGTAACTATGGCTACACCTTC	CASSGQGNYGYTF
.	TRBJ1-2	TRBV11-3	TRBD1	TGTGCCAGCAGTGATCCAGACAGGGGCTATGGCTACACCTTC	CASSDPDRGYGYTF
.	TRBJ2-2	TRBV21-1	.	TGTGCCAGCAGGGTAGCCGGGGAGCTGTTTTTT	CASRVAGELFF
.	TRBJ1-6	TRBV30	TRBD1	TGTGCCTGGAGGCAACAGGGGATTGTTAATTCACCCCTCCACTTT	CAWRQQGIVNSPLHF
.	TRBJ2-1	TRBV19	TRBD2	TGTGCCAGTAGTATGGGTGGGACTAGTCATGAGCAGTTCTTC	CASSMGGTSHEQFF
.	TRBJ1-1	TRBV20-1	.	TGCAGTGCTAGTCCTTCGCCTTTCGGGCGGGACACTGAAGCTTTCTTT	CSASPSPFGRDTEAFF
.	TRBJ2-7	TRBV6-1	TRBD2	TGTGCCAGCAGTGAAGGGCGGCTTAGCGGGGGTACCTACGAGCAGTACTTC	CASSEGRLSGGTYEQYF
.	TRBJ1-5	TRBV6-5	.	TGTGCCAGCGGGAATCAGCCCCAGCATTTT	CASGNQPQHF
.	TRBJ2-3	TRBV5-4	.	TGTGCCAGCAGCTTGATGGGACCGGCGGAAGATACGCAGTATTTT	CASSLMGPAEDTQYF